Sequencing of this TCR beta chain was carried out in a study of T cell changes during pregnancy in multiple sclerosis. Trimming stripped 4 bases from V and 6 bases from J, with 13 bases between. This CDR3 region has 14 residues. Germline V gene data show CDR1 as SGHAT and CDR2 as FQNNGV. The protocol was immunoSEQ multiplex PCR, while the TCRdb copy is restricted to in-frame clones and leaves out a portion. The top ten clones hold about 4% of a sample with tens of thousands of clones, around 93% of them seen once. This chain links TRBV11-2 with TRBJ2-1; D might be TRBD1 (6 bases). This specimen was CD8+ T cells from peripheral blood mononuclear cells, taken after pregnancy. The receptor was isolated from a female donor with multiple sclerosis, enrolled in a pregnancy study. The CDR3 region has the DNA TGTGCCAGCAGCTCACAGGGTCGAAGCAATGAGCAGTTCTTC. Protein product: CASSSQGRSNEQFF.